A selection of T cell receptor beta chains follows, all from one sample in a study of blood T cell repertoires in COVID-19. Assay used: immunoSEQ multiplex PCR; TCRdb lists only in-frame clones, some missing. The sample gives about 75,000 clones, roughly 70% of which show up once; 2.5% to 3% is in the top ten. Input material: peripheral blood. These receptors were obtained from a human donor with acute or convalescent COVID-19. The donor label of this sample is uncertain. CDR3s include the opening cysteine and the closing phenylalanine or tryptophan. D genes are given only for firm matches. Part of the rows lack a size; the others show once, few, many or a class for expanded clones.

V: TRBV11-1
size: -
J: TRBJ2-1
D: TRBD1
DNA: TGTGCCAGCAGCCCGGACAGGGTCTACAATGAGCAGTTCTTC
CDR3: CASSPDRVYNEQFF

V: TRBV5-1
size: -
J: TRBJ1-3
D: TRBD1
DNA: TGCGCCAGCAGCTCAGGGGGCTCTGGAAACACCATATATTTT
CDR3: CASSSGGSGNTIYF

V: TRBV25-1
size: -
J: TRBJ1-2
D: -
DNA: TGTGCCAGCAGTGAAACGGGGGGCAAGCATGGCTACACCTTC
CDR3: CASSETGGKHGYTF

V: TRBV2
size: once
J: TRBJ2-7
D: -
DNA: TGTGCCAGCAGTGCAGAGGATGGCCCCGAGCAGTACTTC
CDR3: CASSAEDGPEQYF

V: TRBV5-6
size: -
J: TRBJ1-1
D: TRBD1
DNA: TGTGCCAGCAGCCTGACAGGGATTTCTGAAGCTTTCTTT
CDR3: CASSLTGISEAFF

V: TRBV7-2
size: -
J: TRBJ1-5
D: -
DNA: TGTGCCAGCAGTTCAATAGGGGTCCCCGGACGGCCCCAGCATTTT
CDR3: CASSSIGVPGRPQHF

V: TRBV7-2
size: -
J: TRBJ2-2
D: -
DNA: TGTGCCAGCAGCGCCTCACTAGGCTACACCGGGGAGCTGTTTTTT
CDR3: CASSASLGYTGELFF

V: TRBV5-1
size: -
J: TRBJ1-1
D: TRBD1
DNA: TGCGCCAGCAGTTCCGGGACAGTTATTTACACTGAAGCTTTCTTT
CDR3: CASSSGTVIYTEAFF

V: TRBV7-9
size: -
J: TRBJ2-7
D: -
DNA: TGTGCCAGCAGCTCTGCCATGGACAGTGGATTCGAGCAGTACTTC
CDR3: CASSSAMDSGFEQYF

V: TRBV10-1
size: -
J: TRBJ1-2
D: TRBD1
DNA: TGCGCCAGCAGTGATTGGGGGGACAGGGGTGGAAACTATGGCTACACCTTC
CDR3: CASSDWGDRGGNYGYTF

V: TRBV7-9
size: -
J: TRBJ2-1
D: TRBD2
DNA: TGTGCCAGCAGATCTTTGACTAGCGCCCGCAATGAGCAGTTCTTC
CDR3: CASRSLTSARNEQFF

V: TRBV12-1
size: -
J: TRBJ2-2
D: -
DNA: TGTGCCAGCCCCGGAAGACAGGGGAACACCGGGGAGCTGTTTTTT
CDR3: CASPGRQGNTGELFF

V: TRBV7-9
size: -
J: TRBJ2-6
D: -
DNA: TGTGCCAGCAGCTTATGGTCAGGGTTGTCGTCTGGGGCCAACGTCCTGACTTTC
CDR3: CASSLWSGLSSGANVLTF

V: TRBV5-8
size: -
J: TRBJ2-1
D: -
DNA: TGTGCCAGCAGCGCCGAGGGAGGCTCGGCCTCCTACAATGAGCAGTTCTTC
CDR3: CASSAEGGSASYNEQFF

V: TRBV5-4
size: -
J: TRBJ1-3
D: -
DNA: TGTGCCAGCAGCTTATTAGGGGGAGAAAACACCATATATTTT
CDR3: CASSLLGGENTIYF